Each of the 8 T cell receptor beta chains below was sequenced from the same sample in a study of blood T cell repertoires in COVID-19. Generated by immunoSEQ multiplex PCR, the TCRdb table keeps only in-frame clones and is missing some. The repertoire holds roughly 160,000 clones, with around 84% as singletons. Specimen: peripheral blood. The receptors stem from a man in his fifties or sixties with active or convalescent COVID-19.

About this clone itself: Compared with germline, one end of the junction differs, possibly owing to a read error. The CDR3 DNA reads TGCGCCAGCAGCCAAACGGACAGGACTAACTATGGCCACACCTTC. This translates into CASSQTDRTNYGHTF. The genes are TRBV4-3 and TRBJ1-2, with 7 bases that match TRBD1. The CDR3 loop spans 15 amino acids. Germline V gene data show CDR1 as LGHNA and CDR2 as YSLEER.

In regard to this clone: Different DNA sequences within this sample yield the same CDR3. The genes are TRBV6-5 and TRBJ1-1; D gene uncertain. With 4 bases removed from V and 0 bases from J, the gap between germline ends came to 6 bases. Per the germline V gene, CDR1 is MNHEY and CDR2 is SVGAGI. This CDR3 spans 13 amino acids. The CDR3 reads CASSSRLNTEAFF. The CDR3 nucleotides are TGTGCCAGCAGTTCTAGATTGAACACTGAAGCTTTCTTT.

V usage is TRBV28 and J usage is TRBJ2-7; the match to TRBD2 covers 10 bases. The V and J ends lost 0 bases and 5 bases, in that order; junction bases with no gene match: 10. CDR3 length: 17 amino acids. Germline V CDR1 and CDR2: MDHEN, SYDVKM. The CDR3 DNA reads TGTGCCAGCAGTTTATGGGAGGGTGTAGCGGGAGGACACGAGCAGTACTTC. This sequence encodes CASSLWEGVAGGHEQYF.

The table lists this clone with a count of one. The chain uses TRBV29-1 and TRBJ2-3; D may be TRBD2 (6 bases). V dropped 2 bases and J dropped 4 bases, with 22 bases sitting between them. The CDR3 spans 17 residues. The V gene's germline CDR1 is SQVTM and CDR2 ANQGSEA. Here the CDR3 reads CSVERIGGGGGSDTQYF. The CDR3 coding sequence is TGCAGCGTTGAACGAATCGGGGGAGGAGGTGGATCAGATACGCAGTATTTT.

The chain is built from TRBV5-6 and TRBJ1-5; 8 nucleotides line up with TRBD1. After removal of 4 bases from V and 1 base from J, the junction contained 10 bases not matched to a gene. The V gene's germline CDR1 is SGHDT and CDR2 YYEEEE. The CDR3 consists of 17 residues. CDR3 residues: CASSARGRHVSNQPQHF. The CDR3 region has the DNA TGTGCCAGCAGCGCCAGGGGGCGTCACGTGAGCAATCAGCCCCAGCATTTT.

V is TRBV2 and J is TRBJ2-3; 11 bases fit TRBD1. This CDR3 region has 15 residues. Germline V gene lookup returns CDR1 SNHLY and CDR2 FYNNEI. Trimming at V came to 5 bases and at J to 10 bases, leaving 11 bases not matched to a gene. The CDR3 nucleotides are TGTGCCAGCAGTCCTGGACAGGGGGCCCCGTCTGCGCAGTATTTT. As protein: CASSPGQGAPSAQYF.

In this sample, this clone turned up once. CDR3 nucleotide sequence: TGCGCCAGCAGCTTGTATCCAGGTGATATTAACACTGAAGCTTTCTTT. Amino acid sequence: CASSLYPGDINTEAFF. The J gene is TRBJ1-1, the V gene TRBV5-1; D uncertain. Trimming removed 1 base at V and 2 bases at J, with 15 bases between. Germline loops: CDR1 SGHRS, CDR2 YFSETQ. The CDR3 has 16 amino acids.

The V call is TRBV15, the J call TRBJ2-5, with 8 positions matching TRBD2. Losses at the gene ends were 1 base for V and 4 bases for J; bases not matched to a gene: 2. The CDR3 totals 14 residues. The germline V gene encodes CDR1 LNHNV and CDR2 YYDKDF (reference sequence). The CDR3 region is CATSRGLAGETQYF. CDR3 nucleotides: TGTGCCACCAGCAGAGGGCTAGCGGGAGAGACCCAGTACTTC.